This T cell receptor (beta chain) was identified in a study of blood T cells in healthy people across ages. Study outcomes and limitations: TCR beta diversity was tightly associated with the proportion of naive T cells.

This clonotype was detected only a few times. The antigen is unknown. From germline, CDR1 is MNHEY and CDR2 SMNVEV (reference sequence). This CDR3 spans 14 amino acids. The germline V and J ends were trimmed by 2 bases and 2 bases, with 9 bases remaining between them. Combining a sample-barcoded 5' primer with a J-beta primer mix, a second PCR ran for about 7 to 12 cycles. Researchers report that a template-switch adaptor with 12 random nucleotides tagged each cDNA molecule. Using its own MiXCR run on the 5' RACE reads, TCRdb lists one record per CDR3 protein. The sample has approximately 760,000 distinct CDR3 sequences, 25% seen once. In addition, the sample was reused for a study of T cells of mothers and their children. That source reports: It was found that thymic selection shapes TCR recombination output similarly in related and unrelated pairs. T cell clones that were persistent and microchimeric went undetected.

The receptor was isolated from a boy aged 5-17 years in good health. The material sequenced was blood. This rearrangement joins TRBV27 to TRBJ2-5; D unresolved. The CDR3 is CASSLMDGQETQYF. The CDR3, as DNA: TGTGCCAGCAGTTTAATGGACGGACAAGAGACCCAGTACTTC.